This T cell receptor beta chain was captured by sequencing in a study of naive and memory T cell subsets. Amplification of ligated cDNA took four PCR rounds with SP2 and nested alpha and beta constant primers. For blood and skin samples, reverse transcription used TCR alpha and beta constant primers. TCRdb processed the UMI-ligation and nested PCR reads anew with MiXCR; each CDR3 protein has one entry. The sample carries hundreds of distinct CDR3 sequences, about 3.8% recorded once. TCR cDNA received a 3' ligated oligonucleotide that carried a UMI. By frequency in the sample, this clonotype is medium-sized. Its target is unknown. Overall study findings and caveats: This RNA-based method may be sensitive to activation-related transcript changes.

The CDR3 covers 17 residues. Germline assignment: CDR1 SGHNT and CDR2 YYREEE (reference sequence). With V trimmed by 2 bases and J by 2 bases, 8 bases remained unmatched. This specimen was skin, taken from a tuberculin skin test site or a saline-injected site (not recorded which). This TCR derives from an adult in good health. The V gene is TRBV5-4, the J gene TRBJ2-3, with TRBD2 matching over 10 bases. The CDR3 loop reads CASSFRVAGGPTDTQYF. DNA of the CDR3: TGTGCCAGCAGCTTTCGGGTAGCGGGGGGCCCCACAGATACGCAGTATTTT. The full variable domain, in which reference TRBV5-4 and TRBJ2-3 provide the parts outside the CDR3, is ETGVTQSPTHLIKTRGQQVTLRCSSQSGHNTVSWYQQALGQGPQFIFQYYREEENGRGNFPPRFSGLQFPNYSSELNVNALELDDSALYLCASSFRVAGGPTDTQYFGPGTRLTVL.